The 28 T cell receptor beta chains given below trace back to one sample, sequenced in a study of T cells in Graves' hyperthyroidism and ophthalmopathy. The TCR beta CDR3 regions underwent amplification using RNA transcripts as the source. HTBI primers drove first-round RT-PCR of the TCR CDR3. TCRdb re-analysed the multiplex PCR reads in MiXCR, keeping a single row per CDR3 protein. The sample records hundreds of thousands of distinct CDR3 sequences, more than 15% being singletons. Input material: blood. The origin of the receptors is a woman in her thirties or forties with Graves' ophthalmopathy.

This clonotype was counted only a few times. CDR3 loop: CASDRVPGGELFF. The CDR3 nucleotides are TGTGCCAGCGACAGGGTACCGGGGGGGGAGCTGTTTTTT. This rearrangement joins TRBV2 to TRBJ2-2, with 7 bases identical to TRBD1. The V and J ends lost 8 bases and 8 bases, in that order; junction bases with no gene match: 8. Germline CDR1 and CDR2: SNHLY and FYNNEI. The CDR3 runs 13 residues.

There are a few counts of this clonotype. This chain joins TRBV18 and TRBJ1-2, with 7 bases identical to TRBD1. The ends lost 4 bases at V and 4 bases at J; junction bases unmatched: 9. CDR1 is KGHSH and CDR2 is LQKENI in the germline V gene. The CDR3 runs 15 residues. Here the CDR3 DNA reads TGTGCCAGCTCACGCACAGGGGACTGGAGCTATGGCTACACCTTC. This translates into CASSRTGDWSYGYTF.

At least ten counts were recorded for this clonotype. This chain connects TRBV20-1 to TRBJ2-5; D is possibly TRBD1 or TRBD2 (5 bases each). Trimming removed 2 bases at V and 4 bases at J, with 17 bases between. Germline assignment: CDR1 DFQATT and CDR2 SNEGSKA (reference sequence). CDR3 length: 15 amino acids. The CDR3 DNA reads TGCAGTGCTAGACCGCTGGTTGTGAGGGGAGAGACCCAGTACTTC. Encoded protein: CSARPLVVRGETQYF.

This clonotype was seen repeatedly, ten times or more. This chain joins TRBV11-2 and TRBJ2-7, with 15 bases that match TRBD2. The CDR3 spans 17 residues. The V and J ends lost 5 bases and 2 bases, in that order; junction bases with no gene match: 7. Germline V gives CDR1 SGHAT, CDR2 FQNNGV. The CDR3 reads CASSAGLAGGLPYEQYF. The CDR3 DNA reads as TGTGCCAGCAGCGCCGGACTAGCGGGAGGGCTACCCTACGAGCAGTACTTC. Based on the CDR3 plus reference TRBV11-2 and TRBJ2-7, the full variable domain is EAGVAQSPRYKIIEKRQSVAFWCNPISGHATLYWYQQILGQGPKLLIQFQNNGVVDDSQLPKDRFSAERLKGVDSTLKIQPAKLEDSAVYLCASSAGLAGGLPYEQYFGPGTRLTVT.

This clonotype was seen only a few times. This chain links TRBV2 with TRBJ1-5; unclear D gene. The V end was cut by 7 bases, the J end by 3 bases, with 7 bases between. The CDR3 contains 12 residues. Germline CDR1 SNHLY, CDR2 FYNNEI. CDR3 loop: CASMGYNQPQHF. CDR3 DNA: TGTGCCAGCATGGGGTACAATCAGCCCCAGCATTTT.

In DNA, the CDR3 is TGTGCCACCAGCCGTCCGACAGGGAACGGCTACAATGAGCAGTTCTTC. Its translation: CATSRPTGNGYNEQFF. The chain has TRBV24-1 and TRBJ2-1; 7 nucleotides align to TRBD1. In germline, CDR1 is KGHDR, CDR2 SFDVKD. V lost 7 bases to trimming and J lost 3 bases; unmatched junction nucleotides: 11. The CDR3 consists of 16 residues.

Only a few counts were recorded for this clonotype. This sequence joins TRBV20-1 and TRBJ1-3; D might be TRBD1 (5 bases). This CDR3 contains 12 residues. Germline CDR1 is DFQATT and CDR2 is SNEGSKA (reference sequence). V was clipped by 4 bases and J by 3 bases, with 7 bases between them. CDR3 DNA: TGCAGTGCTATCGGGGGTGGAAACACCATATATTTT. Translating it yields CSAIGGGNTIYF.

This chain joins TRBV7-3 and TRBJ2-7; no reliable D call. Trimming left V 5 bases short and J 0 bases short, with 14 bases between. The CDR3 sequence is 15 residues long. Germline V lookup: CDR1 SGHTA, CDR2 FQGTGA. CDR3: CASSHFRPSSYEQYF. CDR3 nucleotide sequence: TGTGCCAGCAGCCACTTTCGACCAAGCTCCTACGAGCAGTACTTC. Complete variable domain (other parts from reference TRBV7-3 and TRBJ2-7): GAGVSQTPSNKVTEKGKYVELRCDPISGHTALYWYRQSLGQGPEFLIYFQGTGAADDSGLPNDRFFAVRPEGSVSTLKIQRTERGDSAVYLCASSHFRPSSYEQYFGPGTRLTVT.

This clonotype was counted at least ten times. The chain combines TRBV6-1 with TRBJ1-2, with no clear D. V was pared by 0 bases and J by 0 bases, with 8 bases between. The CDR3 runs to 15 residues. The germline V gene encodes CDR1 MNHNS and CDR2 SASEGT. CDR3 sequence: CASSEATLSNYGYTF. CDR3 in DNA: TGTGCCAGCAGTGAAGCTACCCTCTCTAACTATGGCTACACCTTC.

The rearrangement links TRBV6-5 to TRBJ2-1, with D hard to call. The germline gives CDR1 MNHEY, CDR2 SVGAGI. Trimming removed 0 bases from V and 0 bases from J, with 12 bases in between. This CDR3 region has 17 residues. The CDR3 sequence is CASSYSWSRSSYNEQFF. CDR3 nucleotides: TGTGCCAGCAGTTACTCGTGGAGCAGGAGCTCCTACAATGAGCAGTTCTTC.

The CDR3 DNA sequence: TGTGCCAGCAGCAATCTAGCGGGAGGCGGAAGGTCCTACAATGAGCAGTTCTTC. It is translated as CASSNLAGGGRSYNEQFF. V and J are TRBV11-2 and TRBJ2-1, with 11 nucleotides matching TRBD2. Germline V CDR1 and CDR2: SGHAT, FQNNGV. CDR3 length: 18 residues. V gave up 5 bases and J gave up 1 base; unmatched junction bases: 10.

This clonotype was counted a few times. The chain combines TRBV7-2 with TRBJ1-5; D is undetermined. Trimming left V 1 base short and J 7 bases short, with 14 bases between. Germline values: CDR1 SGHTA, CDR2 FQGNSA. CDR3 length: 15 residues. The CDR3 sequence: CASSLGNLLGQPQHF. The CDR3 nucleotides read TGTGCCAGCAGCTTAGGAAATTTGTTGGGACAGCCCCAGCATTTT.

At least ten counts were recorded for this clonotype. The chain couples TRBV20-1 to TRBJ2-1; 11 nucleotides match TRBD2. V gave up 4 bases and J gave up 5 bases; unmatched junction bases: 7. The length of the CDR3 is 15 residues. Germline CDR1 reads DFQATT; CDR2 reads SNEGSKA (reference sequence). The DNA of the CDR3 is TGCAGTGCTATAAAACTAGCGGGAGCAAACAATGAGCAGTTCTTC. Its protein is CSAIKLAGANNEQFF.

The rearrangement joins TRBV20-1 to TRBJ2-1; the D gene is possibly TRBD2 (5 bases). V gave up 6 bases and J gave up 9 bases, with 12 bases separating them. The CDR3 has 11 amino acids. Germline values: CDR1 DFQATT, CDR2 SNEGSKA (reference sequence). This chain's CDR3 is CSASDGGEQFF. For the CDR3, the DNA is TGCAGTGCCTCCGACGGAGGTGAGCAGTTCTTC.

Of note for this clonotype: A much larger clone lies one base from this, so it may be a read error. This rearrangement joins TRBV28 to TRBJ2-7, with D tentatively TRBD2 (6 bases). The CDR3 spans 13 residues. The germline gives CDR1 MDHEN, CDR2 SYDVKM. Deletions cut 7 bases from V and 2 bases from J, with 12 bases between. In DNA form, the CDR3 reads TGTGCCAGCAATCCTGGGAGGCCCTACGAGCAGTACTTC. Residues: CASNPGRPYEQYF.

The chain employs TRBV5-1 and TRBJ2-5; 9 nucleotides agree with TRBD2. V gave up 6 bases and J gave up 3 bases; unmatched junction bases: 9. CDR3 size: 15 residues. CDR1 is SGHRS, CDR2 YFSETQ, per germline. In DNA, the CDR3 is TGCGCCAGCAAACCCATAGCGGGAGTAGAAGAGACCCAGTACTTC. It translates to CASKPIAGVEETQYF.

This clonotype has at least ten counts. The gene calls are TRBV2 and TRBJ2-2; TRBD1 is a possible D gene (6 bases). The CDR3 sequence is 15 residues long. In germline, CDR1 is SNHLY, CDR2 FYNNEI. Trimming took 5 bases from V and 6 from J, leaving 16 bases between them. The CDR3 is CASSLGPGAAGELFF. Here the CDR3 DNA reads TGTGCCAGCAGTTTGGGCCCAGGGGCGGCCGGGGAGCTGTTTTTT. The full variable domain, in which reference TRBV2 and TRBJ2-2 provide the parts outside the CDR3, is EPEVTQTPSHQVTQMGQEVILRCVPISNHLYFYWYRQILGQKVEFLVSFYNNEISEKSEIFDDQFSVERPDGSNFTLKIRSTKLEDSAMYFCASSLGPGAAGELFFGEGSRLTVL.

The chain employs TRBV5-5 and TRBJ1-4, with 9 nucleotides matching TRBD1. This CDR3 region has 17 residues. From germline, CDR1 is SGHKS and CDR2 YYEKEE (reference sequence). Trimming removed 5 bases from V and 0 bases from J; junction bases left unmatched: 8. The CDR3 reads CASRAGTGFTTNEKLFF. The DNA of the CDR3 is TGTGCCAGCAGGGCGGGGACAGGGTTCACAACTAATGAAAAACTGTTTTTT.

This clonotype showed up just a few times. The CDR3, as DNA: TGTGCCAGTAGTATAGACACCTACGAGCAGTACTTC. The encoded protein is CASSIDTYEQYF. This chain joins TRBV19 and TRBJ2-7; unclear D gene. Trimming took 0 bases from V and 2 from J, leaving 2 bases between them. The CDR3 consists of 12 residues. Germline V gene data show CDR1 as LNHDA and CDR2 as SQIVND (reference sequence).

In this sample, this clonotype turned up many times. The chain joins TRBV5-1 to TRBJ2-1; TRBD2 agrees at 13 bases. Germline lookup yields CDR1 SGHRS and CDR2 YFSETQ. This CDR3 has 15 amino acids. V shed 2 bases, J shed 6 bases, and the junction held 2 bases outside the gene matches. CDR3 region: CASSLTSGRANEQFF. The DNA of the CDR3 is TGCGCCAGCAGCTTAACTAGCGGGAGGGCCAATGAGCAGTTCTTC.

This clonotype was seen at least ten times. The chain is built from TRBV7-8 and TRBJ1-1, with a tentative D call TRBD1 (5 bases). Germline values: CDR1 SGHVS, CDR2 FQNEAQ. The CDR3 covers 15 residues. Trimming removed 2 bases from V and 0 bases from J, with 10 bases in between. CDR3 residues: CASSLSWGLNTEAFF. The CDR3 DNA reads as TGTGCCAGCAGCTTATCTTGGGGCCTGAACACTGAAGCTTTCTTT.

Worth noting for this clonotype: A read error is possible here, since a much larger clone lies one base away. The chain is built from TRBV7-9 and TRBJ1-1; TRBD1 matches 7 bases. Trimming cost V 4 bases and J 4 bases; bases outside gene matches: 3. This CDR3 contains 13 residues. Germline V CDR1 and CDR2: SEHNR, FQNEAQ (reference sequence). The CDR3 loop reads CASSSRQGTEAFF. The CDR3 DNA follows: TGTGCCAGCAGCTCGAGACAGGGCACTGAAGCTTTCTTT.

This clonotype was found many times. The chain uses TRBV18 and TRBJ2-7, with no clear D. V lost 4 bases, J lost 3 bases, and 16 bases lay in between. This CDR3 is 15 amino acids long. Germline-derived CDR1 and CDR2 are KGHSH and LQKENI. CDR3 nucleotides: TGTGCCAGCTCACGTTTGGCGACGAGCCTCTACGAGCAGTACTTC. Its translation is CASSRLATSLYEQYF.

This clonotype was found many times. The J gene is TRBJ2-1, the V gene TRBV7-9; 8 positions match TRBD1. The CDR3 length is 14 residues. Germline V gene data show CDR1 as SEHNR and CDR2 as FQNEAQ (reference sequence). The ends lost 1 base at V and 6 bases at J; junction bases unmatched: 2. CDR3 sequence reads: CASSLDDRGNEQFF. CDR3 DNA: TGTGCCAGCAGCTTAGACGACAGGGGCAATGAGCAGTTCTTC.

This clonotype has a count of ten or more. The V and J genes are TRBV12-3 or TRBV12-4 and TRBJ1-6; 12 bases agree with TRBD1. This CDR3 has 14 residues. The J segment lost 10 bases and the V segment lost 5 bases, leaving 3 bases of the junction unmatched. In nucleotides, the CDR3 is TGTGCCAGCAGTGGGACAGGGGGCACCTCACCCCTCCACTTT. It encodes CASSGTGGTSPLHF.

This clonotype was recorded a few times. The chain employs TRBV6-1 and TRBJ1-1; D call uncertain. CDR1 is MNHNS, CDR2 SASEGT, per germline. This CDR3 comprises 12 residues. The ends were cut back, 4 bases at V and 8 bases at J, with 11 bases in the middle. In nucleotides, the CDR3 is TGTGCCAGCAGTGGAAGAAGGGCGGAAGCTTTCTTT. It is translated as CASSGRRAEAFF.

The gene calls are TRBV12-3 or TRBV12-4 and TRBJ2-1, with D perhaps being TRBD1 or TRBD2 (5 bases each). There are 14 residues in the CDR3. The V and J ends lost 7 bases and 4 bases respectively, with 14 bases between them. CDR3 region: CASNRDQSYNEQFF. The CDR3 DNA reads TGTGCCAGCAATCGGGACCAATCATACAATGAGCAGTTCTTC.

This clonotype occurred many times. This chain connects TRBV7-2 to TRBJ2-3; 7 bases align to TRBD1. The CDR3 consists of 15 residues. Germline V lookup: CDR1 SGHTA, CDR2 FQGNSA. After removal of 5 bases from V and 1 base from J, the junction contained 6 bases not matched to a gene. The CDR3 coding sequence is TGTGCCAGCAGCCTGGTCGGGACAGGCACAGATACGCAGTATTTT. Its protein is CASSLVGTGTDTQYF.